This TCR beta chain was sequenced for a study of T cell clones after liver transplantation (dated by TCRdb to between 2018 and 2021). With regard to the full study: Samples were obtained from ITN030ST, a randomized trial in which withdrawal of immunosuppression was attempted within 2 years of liver transplantation. Donor-reactive T cell clones were identified by TCRbeta sequencing after a pre-transplant mixed lymphocyte reaction and then tracked in post-transplant blood. Until randomization at 12-24 months post-transplant, subjects were given standard immunosuppression, with no induction therapy. Blood samples were collected pre-transplant, pre-randomization before withdrawal, and post-randomization after either complete withdrawal or failed withdrawal. The study cohort included 8 liver transplant recipients, of whom 3 were classified as tolerant and 5 as non-tolerant. Tolerance meant complete immunosuppression withdrawal for at least one year without liver enzymes rising beyond twice the upper limit of normal. As an antigen-independent comparator for the donor-reactive sequences, third party-reactive TCRbeta sequences from pre-transplant MLRs were identified as well. Of the eight recipients, a few were HCV-positive, while the remaining recipients had been transplanted for non-autoimmune, non-viral indications.

Concerning this clone itself: It lacks a known antigen. Base qualities are missing; no much larger clone stands one base away.

Unstimulated PBMCs, after thawing, were stained for CD3, CD4 and CD8 and then FACS-sorted into CD3+CD4+ and CD3+CD8+ populations. Each of the 8 studied subjects was randomized to immunosuppression withdrawal. Genomic DNA was isolated with the Qiagen DNeasy Blood and Tissue Kit. Frozen genomic DNA underwent high-throughput TCRbeta CDR3 sequencing by immunoSEQ, including PCR amplification, mapping, bias correction and internal controls. Concerning the study's data processing: Productive rearrangements were kept, and unique TCRbeta sequences were defined by CDR3 nucleotide sequence plus V and J gene. Donor-reactive sequences required at least 5-fold expansion in CFSE-low cells versus unstimulated pre-transplant cells and at least 0.01% frequency. Per-subject minimum frequency thresholds, based on the lowest-template unstimulated sample, ensured at least 90% detection power. Jensen-Shannon divergence between the top 1000 TCRbeta sequences post-transplant and pre-transplant was used to measure repertoire turnover. Two-sided Fisher's exact tests were used to test for changes in the detection of donor-reactive sequences. TCRdb re-hosts the immuneACCESS table, in-frame sequences only. Its copies lack some clones; in the studies checked, an unresolved V gene accounts for under half of them, and the cause for the rest is not known. V and J calls and clone size are those listed in that table; D and trimming were worked out from the DNA. This sample lists approximately 75,000 clones; about 80% were detected once. Approximately 0.77% of the sample lies in the top ten.

The cysteine opens and the phenylalanine closes a CDR3 of 16 amino acids. The DNA shown is the 48-base CDR3, in frame from base 1. Cut back by 4 bases and 4 bases, the V and J ends lie 20 bases apart. The germline V gene provides CDR1 SGHRS and CDR2 YFSETQ. Results and caveats for the whole study, not just this receptor: Low numbers of available donor cells limited the measurable donor-reactive repertoire in a couple of subjects. Because of small, heterogeneous patient numbers and non-standardized post-transplant time points, the conclusions were only preliminary. In 5 of 8 subjects, regardless of tolerance or HCV status, circulating donor-reactive CD4 TCRbeta sequences dropped significantly post-transplant. When repertoire turnover was taken into account, detection of donor-reactive sequences was significantly reduced in 7 of 8 subjects for CD4 and in 8 of 8 subjects for CD8. Because allograft tissue specimens were not available, migration of donor-reactive T cells into the graft, rather than deletion, may have occurred. Donor-reactive sequences declined more than third party-reactive ones, suggesting partial antigen-specific deletion unrelated to withdrawal success.

The sequence derives from a human patient who received a liver transplant. After a transplant, certain T cells may trace back to the graft donor. Sample: CD4+ T cells from blood, taken 12 months after liver transplant. The V and J genes are TRBV5-1 and TRBJ2-5; no D gene call is confident. The DNA sequence reads TGCGCCAGCAGCCCCCCCCAGTATCAGCAACTAGAGACCCAGTACTTC. Translation gives CASSPPQYQQLETQYF.